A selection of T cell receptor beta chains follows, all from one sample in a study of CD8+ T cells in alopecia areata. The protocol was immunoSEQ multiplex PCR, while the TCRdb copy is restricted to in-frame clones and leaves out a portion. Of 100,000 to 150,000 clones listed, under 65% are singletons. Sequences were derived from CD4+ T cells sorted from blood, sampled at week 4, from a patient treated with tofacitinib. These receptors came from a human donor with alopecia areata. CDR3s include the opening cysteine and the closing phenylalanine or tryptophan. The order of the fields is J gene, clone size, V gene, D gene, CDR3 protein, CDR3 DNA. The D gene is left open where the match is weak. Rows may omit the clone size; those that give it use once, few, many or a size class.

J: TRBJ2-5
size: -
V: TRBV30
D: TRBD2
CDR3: CAWSPAGGTQYF
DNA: TGTGCCTGGAGTCCCGCGGGGGGGACCCAGTACTTC

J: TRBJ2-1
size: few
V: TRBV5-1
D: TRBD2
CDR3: CASSLGAGDNEQFF
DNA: TGCGCCAGCAGCTTGGGAGCGGGAGACAATGAGCAGTTCTTC

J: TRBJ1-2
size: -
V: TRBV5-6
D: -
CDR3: CASTPGGRRGYTF
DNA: TGTGCCAGCACCCCCGGGGGACGTCGTGGCTACACCTTC

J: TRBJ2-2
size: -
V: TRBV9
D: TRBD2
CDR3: CASSAGGPNGELFF
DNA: TGTGCCAGCAGCGCGGGAGGGCCAAACGGGGAGCTGTTTTTT

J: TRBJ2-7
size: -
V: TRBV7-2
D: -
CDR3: CASSFGAEPSYEQYF
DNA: TGTGCCAGCAGCTTCGGTGCCGAACCCTCCTACGAGCAGTACTTC

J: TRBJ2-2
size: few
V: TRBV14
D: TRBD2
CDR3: CASSQHLADTGELFF
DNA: TGTGCCAGCAGCCAGCATCTAGCGGACACCGGGGAGCTGTTTTTT

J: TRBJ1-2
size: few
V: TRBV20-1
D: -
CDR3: CSAPDSYGYTF
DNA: TGCAGTGCCCCAGACAGTTATGGCTACACCTTC

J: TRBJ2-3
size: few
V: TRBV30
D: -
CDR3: CAWSIGSGDTQYF
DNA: TGTGCCTGGAGTATCGGGAGTGGGGATACGCAGTATTTT

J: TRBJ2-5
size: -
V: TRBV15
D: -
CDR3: CATSRDQETQYF
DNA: TGTGCCACCAGCAGAGATCAGGAGACCCAGTACTTC

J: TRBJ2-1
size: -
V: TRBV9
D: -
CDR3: CASSVGGRLHNEQFF
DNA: TGTGCCAGCAGCGTAGGAGGAAGGCTACACAATGAGCAGTTCTTC

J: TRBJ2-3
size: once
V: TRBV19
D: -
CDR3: CASSIAAGSREDTQYF
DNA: TGTGCCAGTAGTATCGCAGCAGGGAGCAGAGAAGATACGCAGTATTTT

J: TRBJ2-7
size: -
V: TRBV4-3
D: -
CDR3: CASSQDGQNYEQYF
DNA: TGCGCCAGCAGCCAAGATGGGCAGAACTACGAGCAGTACTTC

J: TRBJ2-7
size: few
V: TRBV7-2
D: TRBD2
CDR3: CASSFSSGRADEQYF
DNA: TGTGCCAGCAGCTTTTCTAGCGGGAGGGCCGACGAGCAGTACTTC

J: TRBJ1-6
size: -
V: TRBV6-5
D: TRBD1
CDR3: CASSSGTGASPLHF
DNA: TGTGCCAGCAGCTCCGGGACAGGGGCCTCACCCCTCCACTTT

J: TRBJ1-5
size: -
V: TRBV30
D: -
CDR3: CAWSASRSNQPQHF
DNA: TGTGCCTGGAGCGCCTCTCGTAGCAATCAGCCCCAGCATTTT

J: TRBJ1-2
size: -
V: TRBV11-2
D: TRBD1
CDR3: CASSSPRTRQGRMPGYTF
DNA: TGTGCCAGCAGCTCACCCCGAACCCGACAGGGAAGAATGCCTGGCTACACCTTC

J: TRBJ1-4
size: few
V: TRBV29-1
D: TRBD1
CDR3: CSVAVRGPGGEKLFF
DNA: TGCAGCGTTGCCGTGAGGGGGCCCGGTGGTGAAAAACTGTTTTTT

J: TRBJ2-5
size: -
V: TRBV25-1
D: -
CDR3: CGWRETQYF
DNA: TGTGGCTGGAGAGAGACCCAGTACTTC

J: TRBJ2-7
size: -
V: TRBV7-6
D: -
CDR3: CASSYGGGGLYSYEQYF
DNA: TGTGCCAGCAGCTATGGAGGAGGCGGGCTCTACTCCTACGAGCAGTACTTC

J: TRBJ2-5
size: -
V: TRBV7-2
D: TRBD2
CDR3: CASSLGTRQETQYF
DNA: TGTGCCAGCAGCCTCGGGACTAGGCAAGAGACCCAGTACTTC

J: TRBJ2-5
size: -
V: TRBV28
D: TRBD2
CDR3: CASSLIAGEAQYF
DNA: TGTGCCAGCAGTTTAATCGCGGGAGAGGCCCAGTACTTC

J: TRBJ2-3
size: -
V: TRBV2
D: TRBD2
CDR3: CASSSRAGGGADTQYF
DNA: TGTGCCAGCAGTAGCCGAGCGGGAGGAGGGGCAGATACGCAGTATTTT

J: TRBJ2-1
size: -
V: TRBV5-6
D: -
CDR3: CASSRQDNEQFF
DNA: TGTGCCAGCTCGCGCCAGGACAATGAGCAGTTCTTC

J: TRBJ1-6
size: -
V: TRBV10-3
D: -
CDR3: CAISPIGPGEGSPLHF
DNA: TGTGCCATCAGCCCAATCGGCCCGGGGGAAGGTTCACCCCTCCACTTT

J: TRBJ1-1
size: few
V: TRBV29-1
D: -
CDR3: CSGAFDTEAFF
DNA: TGCAGCGGGGCTTTCGACACTGAAGCTTTCTTT

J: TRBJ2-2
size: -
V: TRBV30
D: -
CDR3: CAWRRSGELFF
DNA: TGTGCCTGGAGACGGTCTGGGGAGCTGTTTTTT

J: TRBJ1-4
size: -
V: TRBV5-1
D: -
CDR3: CASSREPNEKLFF
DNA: TGCGCCAGCAGCAGGGAACCTAATGAAAAACTGTTTTTT

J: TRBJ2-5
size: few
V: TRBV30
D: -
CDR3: CAWNTGPLETQYF
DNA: TGTGCCTGGAATACGGGGCCCCTTGAGACCCAGTACTTC

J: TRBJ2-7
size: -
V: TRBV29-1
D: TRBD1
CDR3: CSVNRDRGQNEQYF
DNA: TGCAGCGTCAACCGAGACAGGGGGCAGAACGAGCAGTACTTC

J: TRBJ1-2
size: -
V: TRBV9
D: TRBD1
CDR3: CASSPDRGYGYTF
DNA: TGTGCCAGCAGCCCGGACAGGGGCTATGGCTACACCTTC

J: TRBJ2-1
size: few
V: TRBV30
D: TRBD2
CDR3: CAWSGGTSGLSYNEQFF
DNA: TGTGCCTGGAGCGGTGGGACTAGCGGGCTCTCCTACAATGAGCAGTTCTTC

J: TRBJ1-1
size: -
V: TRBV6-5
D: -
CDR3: CASSYGRGRPTEAFF
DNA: TGTGCCAGCAGTTACGGTAGAGGGAGACCGACGGAAGCTTTCTTT

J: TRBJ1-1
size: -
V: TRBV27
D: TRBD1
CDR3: CASRRADRGLVAEAFF
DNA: TGTGCCAGCCGACGCGCAGACAGGGGGCTTGTTGCTGAAGCTTTCTTT

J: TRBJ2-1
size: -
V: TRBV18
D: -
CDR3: CASSPPSRGNEQFF
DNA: TGTGCCAGCTCACCACCGTCTAGAGGTAATGAGCAGTTCTTC

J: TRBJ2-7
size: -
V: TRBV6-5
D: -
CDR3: CASSRDTGSYEQYF
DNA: TGTGCCAGCAGTCGGGACACTGGCTCCTACGAGCAGTACTTC

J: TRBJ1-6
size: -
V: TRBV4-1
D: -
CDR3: CASSQVGRDNSPLHF
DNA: TGCGCCAGCAGCCAAGTCGGAAGGGATAATTCACCCCTCCACTTT

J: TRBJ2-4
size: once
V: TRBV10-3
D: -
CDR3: CAISDGGRESKNIQYF
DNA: TGTGCCATCAGTGATGGGGGCAGGGAATCCAAAAACATTCAGTACTTC

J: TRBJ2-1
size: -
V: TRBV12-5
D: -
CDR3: CASGLTVGRYNEQFF
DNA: TGTGCTAGTGGTTTGACGGTGGGCCGCTACAATGAGCAGTTCTTC

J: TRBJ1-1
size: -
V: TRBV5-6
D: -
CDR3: CASSPSGGEAKAFF
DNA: TGTGCCAGCAGCCCATCTGGAGGGGAAGCTAAAGCTTTCTTT

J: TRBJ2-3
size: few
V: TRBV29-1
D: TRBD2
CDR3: CSVEEGRGGLAGGTQYF
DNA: TGCAGCGTTGAAGAAGGGAGAGGGGGACTAGCGGGAGGAACGCAGTATTTT

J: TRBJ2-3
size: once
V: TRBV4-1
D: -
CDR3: CASSQGYGVVTSTDTQYF
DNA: TGCGCCAGCAGCCAAGGTTACGGGGTTGTAACTAGCACAGATACGCAGTATTTT

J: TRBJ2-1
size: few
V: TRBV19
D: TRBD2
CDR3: CASSTGRLAGHYNEQFF
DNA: TGTGCCAGTAGTACAGGACGACTAGCGGGACATTACAATGAGCAGTTCTTC

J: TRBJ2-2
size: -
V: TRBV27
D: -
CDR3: CASSYRDTGELFF
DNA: TGTGCCAGCAGTTATCGCGACACCGGGGAGCTGTTTTTT